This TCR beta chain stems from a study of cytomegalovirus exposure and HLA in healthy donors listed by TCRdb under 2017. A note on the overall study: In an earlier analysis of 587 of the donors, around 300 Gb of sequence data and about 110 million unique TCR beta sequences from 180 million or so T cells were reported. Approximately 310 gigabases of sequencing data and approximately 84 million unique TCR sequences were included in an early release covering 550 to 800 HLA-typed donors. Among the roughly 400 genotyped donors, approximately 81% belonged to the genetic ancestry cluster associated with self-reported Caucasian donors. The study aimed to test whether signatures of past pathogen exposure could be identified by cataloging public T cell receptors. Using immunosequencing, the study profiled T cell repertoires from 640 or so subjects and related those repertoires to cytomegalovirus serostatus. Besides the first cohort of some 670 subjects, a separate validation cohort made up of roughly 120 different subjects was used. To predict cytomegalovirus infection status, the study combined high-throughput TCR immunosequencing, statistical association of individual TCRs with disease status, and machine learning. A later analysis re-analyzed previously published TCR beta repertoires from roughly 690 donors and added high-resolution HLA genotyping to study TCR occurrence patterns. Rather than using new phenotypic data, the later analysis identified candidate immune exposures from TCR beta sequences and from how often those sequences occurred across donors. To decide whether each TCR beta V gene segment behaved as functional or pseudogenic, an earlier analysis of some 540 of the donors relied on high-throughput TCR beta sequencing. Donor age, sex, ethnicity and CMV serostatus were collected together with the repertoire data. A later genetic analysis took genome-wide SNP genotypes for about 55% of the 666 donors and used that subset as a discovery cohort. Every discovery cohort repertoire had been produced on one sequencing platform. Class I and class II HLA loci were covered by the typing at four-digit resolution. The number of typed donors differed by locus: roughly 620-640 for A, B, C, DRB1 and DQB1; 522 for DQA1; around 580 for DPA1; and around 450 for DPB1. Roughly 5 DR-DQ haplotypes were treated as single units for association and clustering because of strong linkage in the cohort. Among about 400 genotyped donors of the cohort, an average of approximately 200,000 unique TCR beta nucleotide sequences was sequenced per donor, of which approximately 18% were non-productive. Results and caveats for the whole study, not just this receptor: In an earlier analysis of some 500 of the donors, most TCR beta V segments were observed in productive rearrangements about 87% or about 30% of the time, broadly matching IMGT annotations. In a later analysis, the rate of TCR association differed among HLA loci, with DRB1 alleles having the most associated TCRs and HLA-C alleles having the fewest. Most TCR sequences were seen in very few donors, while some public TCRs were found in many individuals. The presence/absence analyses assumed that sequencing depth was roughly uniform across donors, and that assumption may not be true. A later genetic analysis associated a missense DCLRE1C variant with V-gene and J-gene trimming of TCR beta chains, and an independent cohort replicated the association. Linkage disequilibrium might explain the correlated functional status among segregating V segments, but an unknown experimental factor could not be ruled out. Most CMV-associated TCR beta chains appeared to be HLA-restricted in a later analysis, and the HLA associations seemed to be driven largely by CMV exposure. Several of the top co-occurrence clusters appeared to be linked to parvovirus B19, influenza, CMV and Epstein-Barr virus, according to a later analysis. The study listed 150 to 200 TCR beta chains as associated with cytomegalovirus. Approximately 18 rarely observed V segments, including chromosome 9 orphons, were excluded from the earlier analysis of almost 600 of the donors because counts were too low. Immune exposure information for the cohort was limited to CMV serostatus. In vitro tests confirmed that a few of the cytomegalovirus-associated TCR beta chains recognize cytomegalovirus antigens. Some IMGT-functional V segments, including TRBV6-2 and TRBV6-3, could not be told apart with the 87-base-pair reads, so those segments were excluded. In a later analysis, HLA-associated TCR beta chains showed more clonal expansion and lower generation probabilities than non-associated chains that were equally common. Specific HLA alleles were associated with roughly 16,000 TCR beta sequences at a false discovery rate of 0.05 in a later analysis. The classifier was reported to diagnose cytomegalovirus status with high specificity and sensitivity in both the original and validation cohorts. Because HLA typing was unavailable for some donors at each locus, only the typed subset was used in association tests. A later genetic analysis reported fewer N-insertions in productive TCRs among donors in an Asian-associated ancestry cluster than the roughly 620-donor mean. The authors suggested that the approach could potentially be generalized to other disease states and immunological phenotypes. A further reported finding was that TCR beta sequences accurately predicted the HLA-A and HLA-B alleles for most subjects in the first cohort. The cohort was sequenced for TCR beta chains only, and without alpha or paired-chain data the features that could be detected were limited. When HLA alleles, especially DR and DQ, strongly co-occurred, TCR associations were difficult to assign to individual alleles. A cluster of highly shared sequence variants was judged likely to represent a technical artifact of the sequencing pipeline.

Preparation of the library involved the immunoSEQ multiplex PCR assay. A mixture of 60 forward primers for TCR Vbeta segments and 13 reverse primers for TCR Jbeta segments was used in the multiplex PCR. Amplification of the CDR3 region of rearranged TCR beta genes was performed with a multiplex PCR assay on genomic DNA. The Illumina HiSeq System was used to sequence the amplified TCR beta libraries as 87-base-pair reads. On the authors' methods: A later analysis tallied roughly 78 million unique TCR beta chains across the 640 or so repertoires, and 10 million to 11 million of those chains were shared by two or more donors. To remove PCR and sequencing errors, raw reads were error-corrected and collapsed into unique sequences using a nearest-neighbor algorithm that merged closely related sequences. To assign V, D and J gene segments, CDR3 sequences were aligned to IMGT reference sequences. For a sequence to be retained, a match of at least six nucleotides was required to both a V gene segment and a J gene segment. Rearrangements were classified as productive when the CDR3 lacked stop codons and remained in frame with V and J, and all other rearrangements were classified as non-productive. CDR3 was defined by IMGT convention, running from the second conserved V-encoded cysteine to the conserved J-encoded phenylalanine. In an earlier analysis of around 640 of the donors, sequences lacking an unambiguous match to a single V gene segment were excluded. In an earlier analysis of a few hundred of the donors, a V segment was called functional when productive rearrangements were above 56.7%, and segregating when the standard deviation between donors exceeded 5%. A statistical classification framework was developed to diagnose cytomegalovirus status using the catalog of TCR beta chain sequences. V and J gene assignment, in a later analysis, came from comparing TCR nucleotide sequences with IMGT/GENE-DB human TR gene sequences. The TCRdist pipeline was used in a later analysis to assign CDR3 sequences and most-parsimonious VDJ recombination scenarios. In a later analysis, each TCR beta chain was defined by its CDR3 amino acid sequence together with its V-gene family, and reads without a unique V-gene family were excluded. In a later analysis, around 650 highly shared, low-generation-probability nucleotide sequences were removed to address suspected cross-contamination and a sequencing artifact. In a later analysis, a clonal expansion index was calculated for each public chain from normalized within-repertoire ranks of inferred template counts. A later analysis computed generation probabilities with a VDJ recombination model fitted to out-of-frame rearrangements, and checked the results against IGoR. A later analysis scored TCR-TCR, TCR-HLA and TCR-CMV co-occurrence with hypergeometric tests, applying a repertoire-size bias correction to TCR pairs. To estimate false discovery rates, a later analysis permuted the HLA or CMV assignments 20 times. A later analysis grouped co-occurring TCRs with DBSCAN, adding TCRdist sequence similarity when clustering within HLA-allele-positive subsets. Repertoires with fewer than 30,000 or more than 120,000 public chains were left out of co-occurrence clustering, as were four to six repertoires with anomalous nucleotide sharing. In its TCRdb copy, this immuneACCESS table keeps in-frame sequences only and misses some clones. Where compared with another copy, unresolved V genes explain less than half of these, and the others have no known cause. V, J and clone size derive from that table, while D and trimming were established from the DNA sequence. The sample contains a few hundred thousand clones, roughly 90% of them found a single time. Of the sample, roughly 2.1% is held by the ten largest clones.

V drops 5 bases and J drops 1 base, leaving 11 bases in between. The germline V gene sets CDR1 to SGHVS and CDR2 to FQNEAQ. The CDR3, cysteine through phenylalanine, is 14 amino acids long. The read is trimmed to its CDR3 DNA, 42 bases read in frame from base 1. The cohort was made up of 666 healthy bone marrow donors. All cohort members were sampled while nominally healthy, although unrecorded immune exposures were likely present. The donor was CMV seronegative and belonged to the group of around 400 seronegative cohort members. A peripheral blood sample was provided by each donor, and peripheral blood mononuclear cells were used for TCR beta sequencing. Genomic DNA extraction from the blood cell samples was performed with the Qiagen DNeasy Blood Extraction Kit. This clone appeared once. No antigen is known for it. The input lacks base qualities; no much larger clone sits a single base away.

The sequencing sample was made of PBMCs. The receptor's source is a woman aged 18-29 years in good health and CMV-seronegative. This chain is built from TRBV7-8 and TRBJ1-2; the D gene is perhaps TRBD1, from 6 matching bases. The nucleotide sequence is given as TGTGCCAGCAGCCGCTTACAGGGTAACTATGGCTACACCTTC. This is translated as CASSRLQGNYGYTF.